These 24 T cell receptor beta chains originate from one sample sequenced in a study of T cells in Graves' hyperthyroidism and ophthalmopathy. Authors of the study amplified TCR beta CDR3 regions from RNA transcripts. The HTBI primer set served for first-round RT-PCR of the TCR CDR3. TCRdb called the multiplex PCR reads again in MiXCR, with one record for every CDR3 protein. The sample includes hundreds of thousands of distinct CDR3 sequences, approximately 44% of them seen just once. The sequenced sample was peripheral blood or thyroid tissue (not recorded which). The receptors come from a woman in her late teens or twenties with Graves' hyperthyroidism.

V gene TRBV20-1 combines with J gene TRBJ2-7; D assignment may be TRBD1 or TRBD2 (6 bases each). V shed 7 bases and J shed 7 bases, with 20 bases lying between them. Germline V lookup: CDR1 DFQATT, CDR2 SNEGSKA (reference sequence). The CDR3 length is 13 residues. As DNA, the CDR3 is TGCAGTGTGGGGGGCAGGGGAATTCGAGAGCAGTACTTC. This sequence encodes CSVGGRGIREQYF.

This clonotype was recorded at least ten times. This chain joins TRBV2 and TRBJ2-5; no clear D. The V gene's germline CDR1 is SNHLY and CDR2 FYNNEI. V shed 8 bases and J shed 5 bases, with 12 bases lying between them. The CDR3 totals 12 residues. CDR3 amino acids: CASQLGSETQYF. The CDR3 bases are TGTGCCAGCCAGCTGGGGTCGGAGACCCAGTACTTC. The full variable domain, rest sourced from reference TRBV2 and TRBJ2-5, is EPEVTQTPSHQVTQMGQEVILRCVPISNHLYFYWYRQILGQKVEFLVSFYNNEISEKSEIFDDQFSVERPDGSNFTLKIRSTKLEDSAMYFCASQLGSETQYFGPGTRLLVL.

This clonotype occurred many times. This chain connects TRBV2 to TRBJ1-2; the match to TRBD1 covers 11 bases. This CDR3 comprises 13 residues. Per germline, CDR1 SNHLY and CDR2 FYNNEI. Trimming at V came to 4 bases and at J to 7 bases, leaving 2 bases not matched to a gene. The CDR3, as DNA: TGTGCCAGCAGTGCCGGGACAGGGGGTGGCTACACCTTC. The encoded protein is CASSAGTGGGYTF.

With regard to this clonotype: The germline gene is not matched at one end of the junction; a read error may be the cause. The chain links TRBV7-3 to TRBJ1-6; D ambiguous. The CDR3 has 18 residues. Germline CDR1 is SGHTA and CDR2 is FQGTGA. CDR3 sequence: CASSQLRLLPSRNSPLHF. The CDR3 DNA sequence: TGCGCCAGCAGCCAATTGCGACTTTTACCGAGTCGTAATTCACCCCTCCACTTT.

In this sample, this clonotype turned up many times. The chain joins TRBV7-9 to TRBJ1-5, with 9 bases matching TRBD1. CDR1 and CDR2 from the germline V gene are SEHNR and FQNEAQ (reference sequence). CDR3 length: 14 amino acids. The junction had 5 bases not matched to a gene; V was cut back by 5 bases and J by 6 bases. The CDR3 loop is CASSPQGARQPQHF. CDR3 DNA: TGTGCCAGCAGCCCACAGGGGGCGCGTCAGCCCCAGCATTTT.

This clonotype was recorded at least ten times. J is TRBJ1-2 and V is TRBV12-3 or TRBV12-4, with 7 nucleotides matching TRBD1. The CDR3 is 14 amino acids. Germline trimming cut 6 bases from V and 4 bases from J; bases unmatched to any gene: 8. The CDR3 here is CASSSTGTVYGYTF. As DNA, the CDR3 is TGTGCCAGCAGCTCGACCGGGACAGTCTATGGCTACACCTTC.

This clonotype was detected ten times or more. The rearrangement joins TRBV7-2 to TRBJ1-6; D is unresolved. This CDR3 has 14 residues. V was shortened by 1 base and J by 8 bases, with 9 bases between the two germline ends. Per the germline V gene, CDR1 is SGHTA and CDR2 is FQGNSA. Here the CDR3 reads CASSLGLGDSPLHF. The CDR3 DNA is TGTGCCAGCAGCTTAGGACTGGGTGATTCACCCCTCCACTTT.

The sample holds many counts of this clonotype. The gene calls are TRBV24-1 and TRBJ2-2; weak D call: TRBD1 (6 bases). This CDR3 has 15 amino acids. The V end was cut by 9 bases, the J end by 4 bases, with 17 bases between. The germline V gene encodes CDR1 KGHDR and CDR2 SFDVKD. The CDR3 DNA follows: TGTGCCACCGCCCGTGAACAGGGTGCCACCGGGGAGCTGTTTTTT. As protein: CATAREQGATGELFF.

This clonotype was seen many times. This chain connects TRBV29-1 to TRBJ2-5, with D perhaps TRBD2 (5 bases). CDR3 length: 15 residues. Germline loops: CDR1 SQVTM, CDR2 ANQGSEA. Trimming pared 6 bases from V and 2 bases from J, leaving 19 bases between. CDR3 loop: CSVQRTSTSQETQYF. The CDR3 DNA follows: TGCAGCGTCCAAAGAACTAGTACCTCGCAAGAGACCCAGTACTTC.

Regarding this clonotype: This may be a read error, as it is one base from a much larger clone. The chain links TRBV7-9 to TRBJ1-4, with a weak D call TRBD1 (5 bases). CDR1 and CDR2 from the germline V gene are SEHNR and FQNEAQ (reference sequence). The CDR3 is 14 amino acids. The CDR3 is CANSLVGPGQKLFF. The CDR3 DNA is TGTGCCAACAGCTTAGTGGGCCCGGGGCAGAAACTGTTTTTT.

The CDR3 is CAWSGQGYSPLHF. Written as DNA, the CDR3 is TGTGCCTGGAGTGGACAGGGTTATTCACCCCTCCACTTT. The V gene is TRBV2, the J gene TRBJ1-6, with 8 nucleotides matching TRBD1. Germline CDR1 reads SNHLY; CDR2 reads FYNNEI. J gave up 8 bases and V 11 bases, and 8 bases lay outside the gene matches. This CDR3 contains 13 residues.

On this clonotype: One base away lies a much larger clone, so this may be a sequencing read error. J is TRBJ1-2 and V is TRBV7-9; no clear D. The CDR3 has 14 amino acids. V was clipped by 4 bases and J by 7 bases, with 16 bases between them. The germline CDR1 and CDR2 sequences are SEHNR and FQNEAQ (reference sequence). The CDR3 DNA is TGTGCCAGCAGCTCACCGGACGGATCGAGTGGCTACACCTTC. Its translation: CASSSPDGSSGYTF.

With respect to this clonotype: A much larger clone differs by one base, so this may be a read error. The V and J genes are TRBV7-8 and TRBJ1-5, with 9 bases identical to TRBD1. The germline CDR1 and CDR2 sequences are SGHVS and FQNEAQ. There are 15 residues in the CDR3. In DNA, the CDR3 is TGTGCCAGCAGCTTACGGTGGACAGGGGATCAGCTCCAGCATTTT. Amino acid sequence: CASSLRWTGDQLQHF.

This clonotype came up a few times. This chain joins TRBV20-1 and TRBJ1-2; D may be TRBD1 (6 bases). Trimming removed 3 bases from V and 4 bases from J, with 24 bases in between. This CDR3 is built from 17 residues. CDR1 is DFQATT, CDR2 SNEGSKA, per germline (reference sequence). The CDR3 reads CSARFPNSPGQLYGYTF. In DNA form, the CDR3 reads TGCAGTGCTAGGTTTCCCAATTCGCCAGGACAGCTCTATGGCTACACCTTC.

Only a few counts were recorded for this clonotype. V is TRBV7-2 and J is TRBJ2-7, with 10 positions matching TRBD2. Per germline, CDR1 SGHTA and CDR2 FQGNSA. V trimming: 5 bases; J trimming: 4 bases; junction bases outside the gene matches: 5. This CDR3 contains 14 residues. The CDR3, as DNA: TGTGCCAGCAGCACAGCGGGAGGGTATTACGAGCAGTACTTC. This codes for CASSTAGGYYEQYF.

Of note for this clonotype: A much more abundant neighbour one base away suggests this may be a read error. The chain couples TRBV29-1 to TRBJ2-5, with TRBD2 matching over 7 bases. CDR1 is SQVTM and CDR2 is ANQGSEA in the germline V gene. After removal of 4 bases from V and 4 bases from J, the junction contained 6 bases not matched to a gene. The CDR3 is made up of 13 amino acids. CDR3 nucleotides: TGCAGCGTTGCGTCTAGCGGCCCAGAGACCCAGTACTTC. Translating gives CSVASSGPETQYF.

The V and J genes are TRBV29-1 and TRBJ1-2; no definite D call. V was trimmed by 3 bases and J by 3 bases, leaving 11 bases between them. This CDR3 has 13 residues. The V gene's germline CDR1 is SQVTM and CDR2 ANQGSEA. In DNA, the CDR3 is TGCAGCGTTGATCTTTTTGGGGACTATGGCTACACCTTC. Amino acid sequence: CSVDLFGDYGYTF.

The chain employs TRBV9 and TRBJ1-1; TRBD1 agrees at 8 bases. This CDR3 is 15 amino acids long. V lost 2 bases to trimming and J lost 4 bases; unmatched junction nucleotides: 7. Per the germline V gene, CDR1 is SGDLS and CDR2 is YYNGEE. This chain's CDR3 is CASSVRTGMGTEAFF. The CDR3 nucleotides read TGTGCCAGCAGCGTGAGGACAGGGATGGGCACTGAAGCTTTCTTT.

A few counts support this clonotype. The chain has TRBV20-1 and TRBJ2-5; no clear D. CDR3 length equals 12 residues. Germline CDR1 and CDR2: DFQATT and SNEGSKA (reference sequence). Deletions cut 5 bases from V and 2 bases from J, with 9 bases between. The CDR3 region is CSASRTQETQYF. The DNA of the CDR3 is TGCAGTGCTTCCCGGACGCAAGAGACCCAGTACTTC.

The DNA of the CDR3 is TGTGCCAGCAGCGACAGGGGGGTCGATGAAAAACTGTTTTTT. Its protein is CASSDRGVDEKLFF. The chain uses TRBV9 and TRBJ1-4; 8 nucleotides match TRBD1. The CDR3 has 14 residues. Germline lookup yields CDR1 SGDLS and CDR2 YYNGEE. Unmatched junction bases numbered 4, after V lost 3 bases and J lost 6 bases. The full variable domain, in which reference TRBV9 and TRBJ1-4 provide the parts outside the CDR3, is DSGVTQTPKHLITATGQRVTLRCSPRSGDLSVYWYQQSLDQGLQFLIQYYNGEERAKGNILERFSAQQFPDLHSELNLSSLELGDSALYFCASSDRGVDEKLFFGSGTQLSVL.

The chain has TRBV24-1 and TRBJ2-7; D is possibly TRBD1 (6 bases). Trimming removed 1 base at V and 5 bases at J, with 14 bases between. This CDR3 is built from 15 residues. Germline V gene data show CDR1 as KGHDR and CDR2 as SFDVKD. DNA of the CDR3: TGTGCCACCAGTGATTTTAACAGGGCCAATGACGAGCAGTACTTC. Translation: CATSDFNRANDEQYF.

A single count supports this clonotype. Given a much more abundant clone one base away, this may be a read error. This chain connects TRBV19 to TRBJ2-7, with a possible D match to TRBD2 (6 bases). Germline values: CDR1 LNHDA, CDR2 SQIVND (reference sequence). The CDR3 totals 11 residues. The CDR3 spells CAGSMGGEQYF. CDR3 bases: TGTGCCGGTAGTATGGGAGGCGAGCAGTACTTC.

The J gene is TRBJ1-1, the V gene TRBV19; 9 bases line up with TRBD1. V lost 4 bases, J lost 3 bases, and 9 bases stayed unmatched. The germline gives CDR1 LNHDA, CDR2 SQIVND (reference sequence). The CDR3 loop spans 16 amino acids. The CDR3 reads CASSTRTGGQDTEAFF. DNA for the CDR3: TGTGCCAGTAGTACCCGAACAGGGGGCCAGGACACTGAAGCTTTCTTT.

This clonotype has only a few counts. The chain is built from TRBV29-1 and TRBJ1-5; D not certain. The CDR3 is 15 amino acids. The V end lost 1 base, the J end lost 1 base, and 11 bases lay between the germline ends. Germline V CDR1 and CDR2: SQVTM, ANQGSEA. The chain's CDR3 is CSVEVREASNQPQHF. The CDR3 DNA reads TGCAGCGTTGAAGTTAGGGAGGCGAGCAATCAGCCCCAGCATTTT.